What follows are 21 T cell receptor beta chains derived from one specimen sequenced in a study. TCRdb reprocessed the 5' RACE reads with MiXCR, giving one entry per CDR3 protein. The sample lists about 50,000 distinct CDR3 sequences; roughly 30% were seen once. Sequencing input: naive CD4+ T cells sorted from blood. Subset given: naive CD4+ T cells, CD4+CD45RA+CD25-. These receptors all come from a female donor with breast cancer.

The DNA of the CDR3 is TGCGCCAGCAGCTCCCTCAGAGGTGGGACCGGGGAGCTGTTTTTT. It codes for CASSSLRGGTGELFF. The chain links TRBV5-1 to TRBJ2-2; unclear D gene. V gave up 3 bases and J gave up 5 bases, with 14 bases separating them. The CDR3 contains 15 residues. CDR1 and CDR2 (germline): SGHRS, YFSETQ.

This clonotype was detected many times. The chain joins TRBV7-3 to TRBJ2-6; TRBD1 agrees at 7 bases. Trimming removed 3 bases from V and 0 bases from J; junction bases left unmatched: 20. Germline V CDR1 and CDR2: SGHTA, FQGTGA. The CDR3 consists of 22 residues. The CDR3 sequence is CASSFQPLLQGRQGSGANVLTF. The CDR3 DNA follows: TGTGCCAGCAGCTTCCAACCGCTCCTACAGGGGCGCCAGGGCTCTGGGGCCAACGTCCTGACTTTC.

The table lists this clonotype with a few counts. This chain connects TRBV12-3 or TRBV12-4 to TRBJ2-5; TRBD1 is a possible D gene (6 bases). The CDR3 consists of 13 residues. Trimming stripped 5 bases from V and 2 bases from J, with 9 bases between. The CDR3 here is CASSLQGQETQYF. The CDR3 DNA is TGTGCCAGCAGTCTCCAGGGGCAAGAGACCCAGTACTTC.

This clonotype appeared a few times. The chain joins TRBV5-1 to TRBJ1-2; TRBD1 might be the D (6 bases). CDR1 is SGHRS, CDR2 YFSETQ, per germline. The CDR3 has 13 amino acids. V was pared by 4 bases and J by 4 bases, with 11 bases between. Written as DNA, the CDR3 is TGCGCCAGCAGCATAGACAGGCCCTATGGCTACACCTTC. Its translation: CASSIDRPYGYTF.

The rearrangement joins TRBV27 to TRBJ2-1, with 11 bases aligning to TRBD2. V dropped 8 bases and J dropped 5; count of bases not matched to a gene: 8. Germline V CDR1 and CDR2: MNHEY, SMNVEV (reference sequence). This CDR3 has 15 residues. CDR3 sequence reads: CASRLSGGADNEQFF. Here the CDR3 DNA reads TGTGCCAGCCGACTTAGCGGGGGGGCCGACAATGAGCAGTTCTTC.

The chain is built from TRBV9 and TRBJ2-5; 12 bases match TRBD2. Per the germline V gene, CDR1 is SGDLS and CDR2 is YYNGEE. This CDR3 contains 16 residues. V trimming: 2 bases; J trimming: 1 base; junction bases outside the gene matches: 3. CDR3 sequence: CASSVTSGRTQETQYF. The CDR3 DNA reads TGTGCCAGCAGCGTTACTAGCGGGAGGACCCAAGAGACCCAGTACTTC.

The chain couples TRBV4-1 to TRBJ1-2; 8 bases are a match to TRBD1. V trimming: 5 bases; J trimming: 8 bases; junction bases outside the gene matches: 7. Per the germline V gene, CDR1 is MGHRA and CDR2 is YSYEKL. The CDR3 has 13 residues. CDR3 region: CASSAEQGEGYTF. CDR3 DNA sequence: TGCGCCAGCAGCGCGGAACAGGGGGAGGGCTACACCTTC.

This chain joins TRBV4-1 and TRBJ2-1, with 13 nucleotides matching TRBD2. Germline lookup yields CDR1 MGHRA and CDR2 YSYEKL. Trimming took 0 bases from V and 9 from J; bases not matched to a gene: 8. The CDR3 has 17 amino acids. The CDR3 reads CASSQEMPGLAGLEQFF. The DNA for the CDR3 is TGCGCCAGCAGCCAAGAAATGCCGGGACTAGCGGGGCTTGAGCAGTTCTTC.

This clonotype occurred a few times. This chain links TRBV12-3 or TRBV12-4 with TRBJ2-4; D may match TRBD1 or TRBD2 (5 bases each). CDR3 length: 14 residues. V was pared by 6 bases and J by 7 bases, with 16 bases between. The CDR3 spells CASSMGETLNIQYF. DNA for the CDR3: TGTGCCAGCAGCATGGGGGAGACTCTTAACATTCAGTACTTC.

The V gene is TRBV6-1, the J gene TRBJ2-3, with D tentatively TRBD2 (6 bases). With 6 bases removed from V and 5 bases from J, the gap between germline ends came to 9 bases. The CDR3 has 12 residues. Germline V gene sequence: CDR1 MNHNS, CDR2 SASEGT. The CDR3 region is CASSMGGDTQYF. DNA for the CDR3: TGTGCCAGCAGCATGGGGGGAGATACGCAGTATTTT.

This clonotype was seen more than once but under ten times. This chain joins TRBV6-2 or TRBV6-3 and TRBJ1-1; tentatively, D is TRBD1 (5 bases). The CDR3 length is 14 residues. Germline assignment: CDR1 MNHEY and CDR2 SVGEGT. Trimming removed 4 bases at V and 1 base at J, with 10 bases between. The CDR3 sequence: CASSLRGTNTEAFF. The CDR3 DNA sequence: TGTGCCAGCAGTTTAAGGGGTACGAACACTGAAGCTTTCTTT.

Concerning this clonotype itself: An end of the junction does not agree with germline; a read error may underlie this. The genes are TRBV9 and TRBJ2-2, with TRBD2 as a possible D gene (5 bases). Germline lookup yields CDR1 SGDLS and CDR2 YYNGEE. CDR3 length: 14 residues. The DNA for the CDR3 is TGTGCCAGCAGCGTAGCTACGAACACCGGGGAGCCGTTTTTT. Its protein product is CASSVATNTGEPFF.

The chain carries TRBV6-5 and TRBJ2-7, with a tentative D call TRBD2 (5 bases). The CDR3 extends over 17 amino acids. V lost 3 bases and J lost 1, with 19 bases in between. The germline V gene encodes CDR1 MNHEY and CDR2 SVGAGI. CDR3 nucleotide sequence: TGTGCCAGCAGTTATTCTGACTCCCAACTAGGATCCTACGAGCAGTACTTC. Its protein product is CASSYSDSQLGSYEQYF.

The gene calls are TRBV24-1 and TRBJ1-4, with a tentative D call TRBD1 (5 bases). This CDR3 comprises 13 residues. Germline CDR1 reads KGHDR; CDR2 reads SFDVKD. Trimming left V 9 bases short and J 3 bases short, with 10 bases between. In nucleotides, the CDR3 is TGTGCCACCGGGGACGGATCTAATGAAAAACTGTTTTTT. Protein: CATGDGSNEKLFF.

The rearrangement uses TRBV6-1 and TRBJ1-4; no clear D gene. The germline V gene has CDR1 MNHNS and CDR2 SASEGT. V lost 10 bases and J 0 bases, leaving 15 bases between the germline ends. The CDR3 loop spans 15 amino acids. As DNA, the CDR3 is TGTGCCACCCAAGGGTGGCCTGCAACTAATGAAAAACTGTTTTTT. Amino acid sequence: CATQGWPATNEKLFF.

About this clonotype: The CDR3 end shows no conserved phenylalanine or tryptophan, and so a read error is likely. This chain connects TRBV5-1 to TRBJ2-2; D possibly corresponds to TRBD1 (5 bases). This CDR3 is 15 amino acids long. From germline, CDR1 is SGHRS and CDR2 YFSETQ. Trimming cost V 0 bases and J 6 bases, with 12 bases left between them. The CDR3 nucleotides are TGCGCCAGCAGCTTGGACGCAGGGCCCCCCGGGGAGCTGTTTTCT. This translates into CASSLDAGPPGELFS.

This clonotype came up a few times. The chain is built from TRBV7-8 and TRBJ1-5, with 8 bases identical to TRBD1. From germline, CDR1 is SGHVS and CDR2 FQNEAQ. Trimming removed 5 bases from V and 1 base from J; junction bases left unmatched: 7. The CDR3 is made up of 16 amino acids. CDR3 nucleotides: TGTGCCAGCAGCACCCGGACAGGGTGGAGCAATCAGCCCCAGCATTTT. Protein product: CASSTRTGWSNQPQHF.

This clonotype was picked up many times. The chain uses TRBV6-5 and TRBJ2-6; D uncertain. The V and J ends lost 5 bases and 0 bases respectively, with 8 bases between them. The CDR3 extends over 15 amino acids. CDR1 is MNHEY, CDR2 SVGAGI, per germline. CDR3 DNA sequence: TGTGCCAGCAGTACCATAAACTCTGGGGCCAACGTCCTGACTTTC. This translates into CASSTINSGANVLTF.

This clonotype has a handful of counts. For the CDR3, the DNA is TGTGCCAGTAGGCCCGACGGAGGGGAGAACACTGAAGCTTTCTTT. This sequence encodes CASRPDGGENTEAFF. The chain couples TRBV19 to TRBJ1-1; perhaps TRBD1 as D (5 bases). The CDR3 extends over 15 amino acids. In germline, CDR1 is LNHDA, CDR2 SQIVND (reference sequence). The V gene lost 6 bases and the J gene lost 1 base, with 15 bases spanning the gap.

This chain uses TRBV5-1 with TRBJ2-5; 10 nucleotides align to TRBD2. CDR3 length equals 15 residues. After removal of 1 base from V and 3 bases from J, the junction contained 3 bases not matched to a gene. Germline CDR1 SGHRS, CDR2 YFSETQ. In nucleotides, the CDR3 is TGCGCCAGCAGCTTGTTTCTAGCGGGGGAAGAGACCCAGTACTTC. Translation gives CASSLFLAGEETQYF.

This clonotype appeared a few times. V gene TRBV6-5 combines with J gene TRBJ2-7; D is undetermined. CDR3 length equals 13 residues. Germline V lookup: CDR1 MNHEY, CDR2 SVGAGI. V was trimmed by 0 bases and J by 4 bases, leaving 7 bases between them. CDR3 sequence reads: CASSYSAQYEQYF. The CDR3 region has the DNA TGTGCCAGCAGTTACTCGGCCCAGTACGAGCAGTACTTC.